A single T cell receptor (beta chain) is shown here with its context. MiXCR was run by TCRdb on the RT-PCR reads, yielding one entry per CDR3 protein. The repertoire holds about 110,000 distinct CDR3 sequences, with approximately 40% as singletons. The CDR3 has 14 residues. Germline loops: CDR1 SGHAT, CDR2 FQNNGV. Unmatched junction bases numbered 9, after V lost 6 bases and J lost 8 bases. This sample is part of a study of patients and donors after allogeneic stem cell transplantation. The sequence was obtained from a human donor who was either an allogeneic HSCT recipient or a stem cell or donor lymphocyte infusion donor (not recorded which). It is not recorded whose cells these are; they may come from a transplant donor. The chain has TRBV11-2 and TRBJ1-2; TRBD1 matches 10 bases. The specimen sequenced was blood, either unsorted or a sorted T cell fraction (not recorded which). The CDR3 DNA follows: TGTGCCAGCAGATCCCCGGGACAGGGGATCGGCTACACCTTC. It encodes CASRSPGQGIGYTF. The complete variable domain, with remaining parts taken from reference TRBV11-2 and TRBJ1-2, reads EAGVAQSPRYKIIEKRQSVAFWCNPISGHATLYWYQQILGQGPKLLIQFQNNGVVDDSQLPKDRFSAERLKGVDSTLKIQPAKLEDSAVYLCASRSPGQGIGYTFGSGTRLTVV.